This TCR beta chain came from a study of shared clonotypes between healthy human individuals. Produced via immunoSEQ multiplex PCR; TCRdb's table is partial and in-frame only. The profile shows approximately 1,500,000 clones, 95% to 99% of them singletons. This receptor was taken from a man under 40 in good health. Material for sequencing was naive CD4+ T cells sorted from blood. Subset in this sample: CD45RA+ positively selected.

The CDR3 protein is CASSPVNTGLGANVLTF. The CDR3 nucleotides are TGTGCCAGCTCACCAGTAAACACAGGGCTTGGGGCCAACGTCCTGACTTTC. The chain carries TRBV18 and TRBJ2-6; TRBD1 is a possible D gene (6 bases). The ends were cut back, 2 bases at V and 3 bases at J, with 14 bases in the middle. Germline-derived CDR1 and CDR2 are KGHSH and LQKENI. The CDR3 spans 17 residues.